One T cell receptor beta chain is described in this entry. Antigen specificity is unknown. The sample belongs to a study of T cell responses to AZD1222 COVID-19 vaccine. About the study: It was second doses at about 4 or about 12 weeks that were pooled.

Study-wide results and limits: AZD1222 recipients seropositive at baseline numbered only six. Regions 160-218 and 743-854 dominated among vaccine-associated CD4 TCRs spanning spike. Clonal diversity may have been underestimated in mostly white British donors.

Germline CDR1 reads MNHNY; CDR2 reads SVGAGI (reference sequence). The CDR3 length is 17 residues. The J segment lost 8 bases and the V segment lost 5 bases, leaving 15 bases of the junction unmatched. Produced via immunoSEQ multiplex PCR; TCRdb's table is partial and in-frame only. This sample has 130,000 or so clones; around 90% occur once, and the top ten carry under 3.5%. The source is an adult in good health. Sequenced here: peripheral blood, sampled on day 0 of AZD1222 vaccination. The chain is built from TRBV6-6 and TRBJ1-2; TRBD1 agrees at 12 bases. The CDR3 DNA is TGTGCCAGCAGTCAACTAATCCCGGGACAGGGGGCAGGCGGCTACACCTTC. Protein product: CASSQLIPGQGAGGYTF.